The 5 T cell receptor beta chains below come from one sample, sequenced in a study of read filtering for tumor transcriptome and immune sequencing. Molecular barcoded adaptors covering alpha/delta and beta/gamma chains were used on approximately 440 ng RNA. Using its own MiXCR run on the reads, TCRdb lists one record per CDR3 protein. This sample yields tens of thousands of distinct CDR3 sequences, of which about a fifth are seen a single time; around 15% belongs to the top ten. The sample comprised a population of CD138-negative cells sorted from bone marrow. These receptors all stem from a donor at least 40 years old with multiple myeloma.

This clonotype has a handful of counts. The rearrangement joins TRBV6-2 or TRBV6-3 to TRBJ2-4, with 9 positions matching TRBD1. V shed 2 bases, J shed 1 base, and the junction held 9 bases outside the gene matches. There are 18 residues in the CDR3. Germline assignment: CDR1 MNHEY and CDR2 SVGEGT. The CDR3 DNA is TGTGCCAGCAGTTACAGAAGGACAGGGGAAGTGGCCAAAAACATTCAGTACTTC. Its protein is CASSYRRTGEVAKNIQYF.

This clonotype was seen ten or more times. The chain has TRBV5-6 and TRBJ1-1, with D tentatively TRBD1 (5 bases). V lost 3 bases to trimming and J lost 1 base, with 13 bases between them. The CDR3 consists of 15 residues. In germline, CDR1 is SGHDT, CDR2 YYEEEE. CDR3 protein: CASSSYRHWNTEAFF. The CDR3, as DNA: TGTGCCAGCAGCTCTTACAGGCACTGGAACACTGAAGCTTTCTTT.

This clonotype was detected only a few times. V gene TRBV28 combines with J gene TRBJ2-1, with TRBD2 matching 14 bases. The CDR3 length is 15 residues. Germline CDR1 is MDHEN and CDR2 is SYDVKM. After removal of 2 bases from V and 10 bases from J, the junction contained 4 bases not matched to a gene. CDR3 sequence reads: CASSLGLAGGWEQFF. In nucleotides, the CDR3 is TGTGCCAGCAGTTTAGGACTAGCGGGAGGTTGGGAGCAGTTCTTC.

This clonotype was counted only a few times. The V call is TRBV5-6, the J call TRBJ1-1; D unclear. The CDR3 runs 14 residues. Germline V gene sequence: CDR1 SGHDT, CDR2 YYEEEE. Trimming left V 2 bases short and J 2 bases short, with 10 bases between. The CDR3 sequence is CASSLDGKNTEAFF. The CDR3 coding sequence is TGTGCCAGCAGCTTAGACGGAAAAAACACTGAAGCTTTCTTT.

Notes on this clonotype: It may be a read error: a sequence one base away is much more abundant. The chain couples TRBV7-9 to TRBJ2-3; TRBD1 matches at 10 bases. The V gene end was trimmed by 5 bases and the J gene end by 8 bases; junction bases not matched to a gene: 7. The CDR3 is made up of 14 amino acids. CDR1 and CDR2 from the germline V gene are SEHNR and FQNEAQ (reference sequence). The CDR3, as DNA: TGTGCCAGCAGCGGCAGGACAGGGGGAGCTACGCAGTATTTT. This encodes CASSGRTGGATQYF.